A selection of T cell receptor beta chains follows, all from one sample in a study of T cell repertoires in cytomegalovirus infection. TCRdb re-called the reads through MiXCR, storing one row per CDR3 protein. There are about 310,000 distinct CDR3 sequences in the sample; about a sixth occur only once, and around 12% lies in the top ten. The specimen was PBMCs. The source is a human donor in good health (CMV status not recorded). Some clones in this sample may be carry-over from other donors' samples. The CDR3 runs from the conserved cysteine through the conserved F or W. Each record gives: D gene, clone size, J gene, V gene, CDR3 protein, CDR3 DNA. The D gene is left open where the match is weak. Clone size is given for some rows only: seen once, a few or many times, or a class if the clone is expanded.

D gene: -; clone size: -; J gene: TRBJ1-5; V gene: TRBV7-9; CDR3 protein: CASSSAGAGQPQHF; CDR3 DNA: TGTGCCAGCAGCTCGGCAGGGGCCGGTCAGCCCCAGCATTTT
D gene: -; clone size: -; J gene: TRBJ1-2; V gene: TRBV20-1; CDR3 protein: CSARTKGGRYGYTF; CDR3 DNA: TGCAGTGCTAGAACCAAGGGAGGGCGCTATGGCTACACCTTC
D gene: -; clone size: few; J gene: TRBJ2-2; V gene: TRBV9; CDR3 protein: CASSTRTGELFF; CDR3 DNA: TGTGCCAGCAGCACCCGTACCGGGGAGCTGTTTTTT
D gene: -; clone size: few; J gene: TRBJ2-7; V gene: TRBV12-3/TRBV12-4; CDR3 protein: CASSITGTYEQYF; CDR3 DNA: TGTGCCAGCAGTATAACAGGGACCTACGAGCAGTACTTC
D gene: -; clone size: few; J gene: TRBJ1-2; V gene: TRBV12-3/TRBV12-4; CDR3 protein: CASSPRQANYGYTF; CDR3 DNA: TGTGCCAGCAGTCCCCGACAGGCGAACTATGGCTACACCTTC
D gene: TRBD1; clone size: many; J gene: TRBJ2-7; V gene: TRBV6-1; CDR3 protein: CASWGTVSPYEQYF; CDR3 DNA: TGTGCCAGCTGGGGGACAGTCTCTCCCTACGAGCAGTACTTC
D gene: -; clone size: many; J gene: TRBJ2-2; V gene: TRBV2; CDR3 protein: CASSDGSGELFF; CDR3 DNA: TGTGCCAGCAGTGACGGGTCCGGGGAGCTGTTTTTT
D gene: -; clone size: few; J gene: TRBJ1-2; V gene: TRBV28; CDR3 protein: CASSSTTPGPGYTF; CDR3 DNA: TGTGCCAGCAGTTCCACGACCCCCGGACCTGGCTACACCTTC
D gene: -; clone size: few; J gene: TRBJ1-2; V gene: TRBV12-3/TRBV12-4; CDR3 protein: CASSRDLANYGYTF; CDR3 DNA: TGTGCCAGCAGCCGGGACTTGGCGAACTATGGCTACACCTTC
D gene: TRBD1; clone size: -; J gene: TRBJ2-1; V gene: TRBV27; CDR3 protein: CASSFLGQGNEQFF; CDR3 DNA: TGTGCCAGCAGTTTTCTAGGACAGGGGAATGAGCAGTTCTTC
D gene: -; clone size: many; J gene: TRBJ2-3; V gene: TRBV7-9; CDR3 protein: CASSLIPTDTQYF; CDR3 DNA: TGTGCCAGCAGCTTAATCCCAACAGATACGCAGTATTTT
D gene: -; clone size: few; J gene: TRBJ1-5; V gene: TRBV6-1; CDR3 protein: CASGVFDGNQPQHF; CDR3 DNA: TGTGCCAGCGGGGTTTTCGACGGCAATCAGCCCCAGCATTTT
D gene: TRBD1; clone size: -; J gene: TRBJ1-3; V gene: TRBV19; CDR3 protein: CASSMHRGLDTIYF; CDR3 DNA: TGTGCCAGTAGTATGCACAGGGGTTTGGACACCATATATTTT
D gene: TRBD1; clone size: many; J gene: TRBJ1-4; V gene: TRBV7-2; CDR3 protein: CASSPQGGNEKLFF; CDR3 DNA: TGTGCCAGCAGCCCACAGGGGGGCAATGAAAAACTGTTTTTT
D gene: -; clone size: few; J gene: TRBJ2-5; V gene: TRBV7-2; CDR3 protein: CASSPPGWGEMYF; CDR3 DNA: TGTGCCAGCAGCCCCCCGGGTTGGGGGGAGATGTACTTC
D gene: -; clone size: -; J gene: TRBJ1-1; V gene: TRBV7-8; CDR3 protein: CASSLVWGVGGNTEAFF; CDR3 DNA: TGTGCCAGCAGCTTAGTGTGGGGGGTCGGGGGTAACACTGAAGCTTTCTTT
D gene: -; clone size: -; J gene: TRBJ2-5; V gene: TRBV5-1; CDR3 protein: CASSSGGGQETQYF; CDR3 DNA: TGCGCCAGCAGCTCCGGGGGAGGCCAAGAGACCCAGTACTTC
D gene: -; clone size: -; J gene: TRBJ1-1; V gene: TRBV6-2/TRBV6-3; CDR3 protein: CASRWTPGDTEAFF; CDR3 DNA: TGTGCCAGCAGATGGACACCGGGGGACACTGAAGCTTTCTTT
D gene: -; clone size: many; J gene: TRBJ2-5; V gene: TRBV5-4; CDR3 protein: CASSLTIRTLIQETQYF; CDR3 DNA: TGTGCCAGCAGCTTGACCATTAGGACGTTAATACAAGAGACCCAGTACTTC
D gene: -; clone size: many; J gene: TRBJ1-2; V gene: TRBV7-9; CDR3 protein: CASSTLPLILYGYTF; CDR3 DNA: TGTGCCAGCAGCACCCTACCGTTGATACTCTATGGCTACACCTTC
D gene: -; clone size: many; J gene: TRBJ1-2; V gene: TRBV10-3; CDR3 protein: CAMRSDVFYGYTF; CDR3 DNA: TGTGCCATGCGATCGGACGTTTTCTATGGCTACACCTTC
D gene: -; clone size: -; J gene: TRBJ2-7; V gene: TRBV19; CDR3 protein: CASTSERVNEQYF; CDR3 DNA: TGTGCCAGTACCTCGGAGAGGGTTAACGAGCAGTACTTC
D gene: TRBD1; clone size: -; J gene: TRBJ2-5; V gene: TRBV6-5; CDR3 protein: CASSYVITGQGAGETQYF; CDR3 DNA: TGTGCCAGCAGTTACGTAATTACTGGACAGGGGGCAGGAGAGACCCAGTACTTC
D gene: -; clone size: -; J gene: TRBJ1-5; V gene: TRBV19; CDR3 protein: CASSMLVGNQPQHF; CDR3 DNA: TGTGCCAGTAGTATGTTGGTGGGCAATCAGCCCCAGCATTTT
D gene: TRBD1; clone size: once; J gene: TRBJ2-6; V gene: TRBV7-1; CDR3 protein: CASSSGWDSDYSGANVLTF; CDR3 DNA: TGTGCCAGCAGCTCCGGATGGGACAGTGATTACTCTGGGGCCAACGTCCTGACTTTC
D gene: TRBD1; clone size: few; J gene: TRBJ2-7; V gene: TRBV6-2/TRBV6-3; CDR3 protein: CASGQGSEQYF; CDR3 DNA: TGTGCCAGCGGACAGGGAAGCGAGCAGTACTTC